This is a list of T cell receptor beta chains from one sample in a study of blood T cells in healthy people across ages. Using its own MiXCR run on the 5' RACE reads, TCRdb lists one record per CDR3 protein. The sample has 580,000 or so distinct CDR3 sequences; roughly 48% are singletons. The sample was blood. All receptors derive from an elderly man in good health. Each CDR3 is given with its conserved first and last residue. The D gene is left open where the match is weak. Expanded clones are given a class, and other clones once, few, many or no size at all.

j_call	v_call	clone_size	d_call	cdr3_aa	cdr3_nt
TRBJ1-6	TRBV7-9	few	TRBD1	CASSLSTGGHNSPLHF	TGTGCCAGCAGCTTATCGACAGGGGGACATAATTCACCCCTCCACTTT
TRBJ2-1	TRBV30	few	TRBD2	CAWSVQAGSYNEQFF	TGTGCCTGGAGTGTACAAGCGGGGTCCTACAATGAGCAGTTCTTC
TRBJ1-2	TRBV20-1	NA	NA	CSARGRDGYTF	TGCAGTGCTCGGGGACGGGATGGCTACACCTTC
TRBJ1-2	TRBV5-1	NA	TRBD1	CASSEGQGALGYTF	TGCGCCAGCAGCGAGGGACAGGGGGCGCTTGGCTACACCTTC
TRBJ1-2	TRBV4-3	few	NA	CASSQSPGAYGYTF	TGCGCCAGCAGCCAGTCGCCAGGGGCGTATGGCTACACCTTC
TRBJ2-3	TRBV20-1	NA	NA	CSARDGTDTQYF	TGCAGTGCTAGAGACGGAACAGATACGCAGTATTTT
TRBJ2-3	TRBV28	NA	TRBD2	CASSPGGVTDTQYF	TGTGCCAGCAGCCCCGGGGGGGTCACAGATACGCAGTATTTT
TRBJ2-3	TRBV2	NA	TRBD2	CASNLSSGRSDTQYF	TGTGCCAGCAACCTATCTAGCGGGAGGTCAGATACGCAGTATTTT
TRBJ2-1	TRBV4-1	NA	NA	CASSQVGQLYNEQFF	TGCGCCAGCAGCCAAGTAGGACAGCTATACAATGAGCAGTTCTTC
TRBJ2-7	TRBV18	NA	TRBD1	CASSLTRDSLYNEQYF	TGTGCCAGCTCACTCACCAGGGACAGCCTATACAATGAGCAGTACTTC
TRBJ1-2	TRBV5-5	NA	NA	CASSRERDTVNYGYTF	TGTGCCAGCAGCAGAGAACGGGACACGGTAAACTATGGCTACACCTTC
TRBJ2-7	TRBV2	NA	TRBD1	CASSNQDRASYEQYF	TGTGCCAGCAGTAACCAAGACAGGGCCTCCTACGAGCAGTACTTC
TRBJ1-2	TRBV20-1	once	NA	CSARDTPGGYTF	TGCAGTGCTAGAGATACGCCCGGAGGCTACACCTTC
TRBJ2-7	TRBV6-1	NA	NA	CASGISSIYEQYF	TGTGCCAGCGGGATCTCCTCAATCTACGAGCAGTACTTC
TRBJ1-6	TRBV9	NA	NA	CASSVADVSSPLHF	TGTGCCAGCAGCGTAGCTGATGTTAGTTCACCCCTCCACTTT
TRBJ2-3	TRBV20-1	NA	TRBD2	CSARGGTSRWADTQYF	TGCAGTGCTAGGGGGGGGACTAGTCGGTGGGCAGATACGCAGTATTTT
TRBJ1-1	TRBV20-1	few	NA	CSARDRGGYTEAFF	TGCAGTGCTAGAGATAGGGGGGGGTACACTGAAGCTTTCTTT
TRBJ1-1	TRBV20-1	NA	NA	CSARETAEAFF	TGCAGTGCTAGGGAGACAGCCGAAGCTTTCTTT
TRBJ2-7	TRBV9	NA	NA	CASSVGPGDLSYEQYF	TGTGCCAGCAGCGTAGGTCCAGGGGACCTCTCCTACGAGCAGTACTTC
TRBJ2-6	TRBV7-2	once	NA	CASSLAAFGPGANVLTF	TGTGCCAGCAGCTTAGCGGCGTTTGGGCCTGGGGCCAACGTCCTGACTTTC
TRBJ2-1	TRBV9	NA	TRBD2	CAGSGGSSGRAYEQFF	TGTGCCGGCAGCGGCGGATCTAGCGGGAGGGCCTATGAGCAGTTCTTC
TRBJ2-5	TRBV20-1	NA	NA	CSAHPRGPQETQYF	TGCAGTGCTCACCCTAGGGGCCCCCAAGAGACCCAGTACTTC
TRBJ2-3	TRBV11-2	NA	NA	CASSPNEDTQYF	TGTGCCAGCAGCCCCAACGAGGATACGCAGTATTTT
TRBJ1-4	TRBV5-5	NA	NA	CASSFLFVEKLFF	TGTGCCAGCAGCTTTTTGTTCGTCGAAAAACTGTTTTTT
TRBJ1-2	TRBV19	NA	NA	CASSIQQDNYGYTF	TGTGCCAGTAGTATTCAGCAGGATAACTATGGCTACACCTTC
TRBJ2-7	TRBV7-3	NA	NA	CASSLGPRYEQYF	TGTGCCAGCAGCTTAGGGCCCCGATACGAGCAGTACTTC
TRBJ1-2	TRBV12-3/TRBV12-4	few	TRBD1	CASTRGAPRTGYTF	TGTGCCAGCACCAGGGGGGCCCCAAGGACTGGCTACACCTTC
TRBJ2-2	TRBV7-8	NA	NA	CASSLGGSAPSLGPGELFF	TGTGCCAGCAGCTTAGGCGGTAGCGCCCCTAGCCTGGGGCCCGGGGAGCTGTTTTTT
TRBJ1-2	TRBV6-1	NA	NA	CASSPPGPHRGYTF	TGTGCCAGCAGTCCTCCGGGACCTCACCGGGGCTACACCTTC
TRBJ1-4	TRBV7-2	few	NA	CASSFGTVPNEKLFF	TGTGCCAGCAGCTTCGGGACGGTTCCTAATGAAAAACTGTTTTTT
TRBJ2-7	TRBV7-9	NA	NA	CASSLLAVFIDEQYF	TGTGCCAGCAGCTTACTAGCAGTCTTCATCGACGAGCAGTACTTC
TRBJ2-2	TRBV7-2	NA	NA	CASSLWAGGGTWELFF	TGTGCCAGCAGCTTATGGGCTGGAGGGGGAACCTGGGAGCTGTTTTTT
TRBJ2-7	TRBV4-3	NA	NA	CASSQQRAGTYEQYF	TGCGCCAGCAGCCAGCAACGAGCGGGTACCTACGAGCAGTACTTC
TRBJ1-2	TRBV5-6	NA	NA	CASSLRPEGYTF	TGTGCCAGCAGCCTGCGACCGGAGGGCTACACCTTC
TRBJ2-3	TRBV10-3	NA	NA	CAIRPELSTDTQYF	TGTGCCATCAGACCCGAATTGAGCACAGATACGCAGTATTTT
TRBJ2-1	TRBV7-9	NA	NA	CASSQTRSSYNEQFF	TGTGCCAGCAGCCAGACTAGGAGCTCCTACAATGAGCAGTTCTTC